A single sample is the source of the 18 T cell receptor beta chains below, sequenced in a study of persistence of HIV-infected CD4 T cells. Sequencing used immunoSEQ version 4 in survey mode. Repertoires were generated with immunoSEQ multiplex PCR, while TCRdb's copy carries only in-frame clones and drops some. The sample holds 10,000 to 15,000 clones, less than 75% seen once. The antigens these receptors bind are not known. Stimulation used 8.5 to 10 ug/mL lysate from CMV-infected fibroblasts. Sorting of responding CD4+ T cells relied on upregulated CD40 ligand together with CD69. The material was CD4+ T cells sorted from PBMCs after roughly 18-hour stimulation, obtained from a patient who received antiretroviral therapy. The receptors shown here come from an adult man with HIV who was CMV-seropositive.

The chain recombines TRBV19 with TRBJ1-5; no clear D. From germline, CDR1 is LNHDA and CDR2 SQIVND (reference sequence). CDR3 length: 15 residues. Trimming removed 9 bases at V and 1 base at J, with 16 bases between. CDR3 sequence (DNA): TGTGCCAGCATGAGGCAGTCGACGAGCAATCAGCCCCAGCATTTT. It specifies CASMRQSTSNQPQHF.

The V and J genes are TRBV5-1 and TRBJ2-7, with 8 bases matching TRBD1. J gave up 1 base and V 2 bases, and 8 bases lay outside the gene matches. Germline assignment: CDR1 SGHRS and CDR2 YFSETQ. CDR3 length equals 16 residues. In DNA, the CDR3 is TGCGCCAGCAGCTTCCTACCGGGACAGGATTCCTACGAGCAGTACTTC. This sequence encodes CASSFLPGQDSYEQYF.

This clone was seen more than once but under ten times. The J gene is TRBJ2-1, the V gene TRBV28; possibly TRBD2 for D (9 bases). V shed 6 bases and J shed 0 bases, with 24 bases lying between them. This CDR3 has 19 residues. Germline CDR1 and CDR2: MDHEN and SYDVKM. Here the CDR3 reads CASRKDRGSGRSSYNEQFF. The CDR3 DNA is TGTGCCAGCAGGAAAGACAGGGGAAGCGGGAGGAGCTCCTACAATGAGCAGTTCTTC. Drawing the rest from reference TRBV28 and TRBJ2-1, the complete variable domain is DVKVTQSSRYLVKRTGEKVFLECVQDMDHENMFWYRQDPGLGLRLIYFSYDVKMKEKGDIPEGYSVSREKKERFSLILESASTNQTSMYLCASRKDRGSGRSSYNEQFFGPGTRLTVL.

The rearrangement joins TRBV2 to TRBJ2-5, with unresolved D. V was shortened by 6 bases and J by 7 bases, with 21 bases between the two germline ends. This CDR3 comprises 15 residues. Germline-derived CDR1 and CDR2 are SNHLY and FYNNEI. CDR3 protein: CASSVPPGGSGTQYF. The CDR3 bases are TGTGCCAGCAGCGTTCCCCCGGGTGGATCCGGGACCCAGTACTTC. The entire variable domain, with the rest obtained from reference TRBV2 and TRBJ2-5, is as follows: EPEVTQTPSHQVTQMGQEVILRCVPISNHLYFYWYRQILGQKVEFLVSFYNNEISEKSEIFDDQFSVERPDGSNFTLKIRSTKLEDSAMYFCASSVPPGGSGTQYFGPGTRLLVL.

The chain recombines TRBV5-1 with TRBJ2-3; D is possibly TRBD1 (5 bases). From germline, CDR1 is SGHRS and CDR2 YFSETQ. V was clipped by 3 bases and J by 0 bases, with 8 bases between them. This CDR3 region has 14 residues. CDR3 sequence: CASSYRLSTDTQYF. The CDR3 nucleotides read TGCGCCAGCAGCTACAGGTTAAGCACAGATACGCAGTATTTT.

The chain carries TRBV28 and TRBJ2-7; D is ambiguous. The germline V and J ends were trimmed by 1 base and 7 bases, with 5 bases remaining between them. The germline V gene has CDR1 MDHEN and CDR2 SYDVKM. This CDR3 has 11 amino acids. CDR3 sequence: CASSLFWEQYF. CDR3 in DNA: TGTGCCAGCAGTTTATTCTGGGAGCAGTACTTC.

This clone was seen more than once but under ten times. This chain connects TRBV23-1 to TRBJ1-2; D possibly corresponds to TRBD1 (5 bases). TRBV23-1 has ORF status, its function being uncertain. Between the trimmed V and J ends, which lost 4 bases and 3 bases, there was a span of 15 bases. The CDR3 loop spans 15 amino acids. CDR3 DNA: TGCGCCAGCAGTCTAACGGCAGGGCAGGACTATGGCTACACCTTC. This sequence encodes CASSLTAGQDYGYTF.

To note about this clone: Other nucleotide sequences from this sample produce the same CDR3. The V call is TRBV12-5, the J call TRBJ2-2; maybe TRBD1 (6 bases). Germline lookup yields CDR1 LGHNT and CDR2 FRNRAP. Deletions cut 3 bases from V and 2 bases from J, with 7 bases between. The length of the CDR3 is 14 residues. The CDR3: CASGLGGNTGELFF. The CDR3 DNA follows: TGTGCTAGTGGTTTAGGGGGAAACACCGGGGAGCTGTTTTTT.

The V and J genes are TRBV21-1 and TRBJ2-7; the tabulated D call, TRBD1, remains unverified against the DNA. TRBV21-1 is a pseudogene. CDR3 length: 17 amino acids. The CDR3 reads CASSKGGRGTVDYEQYF. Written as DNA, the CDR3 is TGTGCCAGCAGCAAAGGAGGCCGTGGGACAGTTGACTACGAGCAGTACTTC.

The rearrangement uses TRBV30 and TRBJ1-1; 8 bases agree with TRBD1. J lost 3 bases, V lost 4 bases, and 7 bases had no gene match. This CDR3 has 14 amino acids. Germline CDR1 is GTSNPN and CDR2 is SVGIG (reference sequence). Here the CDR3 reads CAWTRQGWYTEAFF. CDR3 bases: TGTGCCTGGACCAGACAGGGGTGGTACACTGAAGCTTTCTTT.

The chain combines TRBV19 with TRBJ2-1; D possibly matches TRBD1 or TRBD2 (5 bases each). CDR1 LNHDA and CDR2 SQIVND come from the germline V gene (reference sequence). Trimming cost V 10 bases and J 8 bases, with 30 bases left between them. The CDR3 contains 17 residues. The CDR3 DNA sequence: TGTGCCACTCAACACCCACGGGACGGAAAGGAGAGGGATGAGCAGTTCTTC. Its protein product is CATQHPRDGKERDEQFF.

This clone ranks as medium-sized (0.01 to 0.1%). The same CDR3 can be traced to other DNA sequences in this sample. In nucleotides, the CDR3 is TGCGCCAGCAGCTCAGGACAGGGAGGGGAAAAACTGTTTTTT. Translating gives CASSSGQGGEKLFF. This sequence joins TRBV5-1 and TRBJ1-4; 8 bases line up with TRBD1. This CDR3 is 14 amino acids long. With 3 bases clipped from V and 8 bases from J, the junction kept 6 bases outside the gene matches. CDR1 and CDR2 from the germline V gene are SGHRS and YFSETQ.

This CDR3 reads CASSLGTGGLYEQYF. The CDR3 nucleotides are TGTGCCAGCAGCTTAGGGACAGGGGGCTTGTACGAGCAGTACTTC. This chain uses TRBV7-2 with TRBJ2-7, with 11 nucleotides matching TRBD1. The length of the CDR3 is 15 residues. Germline V CDR1 and CDR2: SGHTA, FQGNSA. Trimming at V came to 1 base and at J to 4 bases, leaving 3 bases not matched to a gene.

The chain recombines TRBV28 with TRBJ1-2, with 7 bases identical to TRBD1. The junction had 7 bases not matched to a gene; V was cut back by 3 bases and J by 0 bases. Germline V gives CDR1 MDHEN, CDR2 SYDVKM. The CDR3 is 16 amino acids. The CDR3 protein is CASSFSQGGPNYGYTF. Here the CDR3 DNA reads TGTGCCAGCAGTTTCTCCCAGGGGGGTCCTAACTATGGCTACACCTTC.

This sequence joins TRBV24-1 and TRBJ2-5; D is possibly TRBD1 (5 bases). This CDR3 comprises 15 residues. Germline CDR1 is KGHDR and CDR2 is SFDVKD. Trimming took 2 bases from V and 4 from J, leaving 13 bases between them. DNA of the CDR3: TGTGCCACCAGTGATTCTAAGGCAGGGTTAGAGACCCAGTACTTC. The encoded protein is CATSDSKAGLETQYF.

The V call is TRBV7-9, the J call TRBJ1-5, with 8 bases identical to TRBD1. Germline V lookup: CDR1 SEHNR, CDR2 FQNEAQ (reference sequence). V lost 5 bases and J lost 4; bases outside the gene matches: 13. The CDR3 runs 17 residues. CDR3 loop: CASSIWTGMGPNQPQHF. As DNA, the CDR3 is TGTGCCAGCAGCATTTGGACAGGGATGGGGCCTAATCAGCCCCAGCATTTT.

CDR3 sequence: CASSLLTSGEYNEQFF. The CDR3 DNA reads as TGTGCCAGCAGTTTATTAACTAGCGGGGAGTACAATGAGCAGTTCTTC. The V gene is TRBV28, the J gene TRBJ2-1; 10 nucleotides agree with TRBD2. The V gene's germline CDR1 is MDHEN and CDR2 SYDVKM. The CDR3 has 16 amino acids. With V trimmed by 1 base and J by 4 bases, 4 bases remained unmatched.

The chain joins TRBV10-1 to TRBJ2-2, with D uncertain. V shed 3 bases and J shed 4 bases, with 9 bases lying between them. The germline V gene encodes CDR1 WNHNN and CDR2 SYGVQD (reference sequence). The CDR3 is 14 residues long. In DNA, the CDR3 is TGCGCCAGCAGTGATGAGGTGGGCACCGGGGAGCTGTTTTTT. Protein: CASSDEVGTGELFF.